This is a list of T cell receptor beta chains from one sample in a study of blood T cell repertoires in COVID-19. Libraries were prepared by immunoSEQ multiplex PCR; TCRdb keeps only in-frame clonotypes and omits some of them. The data show roughly 200,000 clones, around 79% seen once. Sequencing was carried out using peripheral blood. These receptors came from a woman aged 40-49 years with COVID-19, enrolled during active disease. Both conserved end residues are part of each CDR3. The order of the fields is CDR3 DNA, CDR3 protein, V gene, J gene, clone size, D gene. The D gene is left open where the match is weak. Rows may omit the clone size; those that give it use once, few, many or a size class.

DNA: TGTGCCAGCAGTGAATGGGGGACAGGGAGTAATTCACCCCTCCACTTT
CDR3: CASSEWGTGSNSPLHF
V: TRBV25-1
J: TRBJ1-6
size: .
D: TRBD1

DNA: TGTGCCAGTAGTAGGAACAGGGGATACAATGAGCAGTTCTTC
CDR3: CASSRNRGYNEQFF
V: TRBV19
J: TRBJ2-1
size: many
D: TRBD1

DNA: TGTGCCAGCAGCCAAGCCTCGACAGGGAGCGAGCAGTACTTC
CDR3: CASSQASTGSEQYF
V: TRBV3-1/TRBV3-2
J: TRBJ2-7
size: .
D: TRBD1

DNA: TGTGCCAGCAGTTTACTATATCAGCCCCAGCATTTT
CDR3: CASSLLYQPQHF
V: TRBV6-2/TRBV6-3
J: TRBJ1-5
size: once
D: .

DNA: TGCGCCAGCAGCTTAGGTAGGACAGGACAAACTGAAGCTTTCTTT
CDR3: CASSLGRTGQTEAFF
V: TRBV5-1
J: TRBJ1-1
size: .
D: TRBD1

DNA: TGTGCCAGCAGTAGCCAGACTCGGGTCATTGAAAAACTGTTTTTT
CDR3: CASSSQTRVIEKLFF
V: TRBV27
J: TRBJ1-4
size: .
D: .

DNA: TGTGCCAGTAGTTTTGGGGACAGGACAGGTTTGCCCCAGCATTTT
CDR3: CASSFGDRTGLPQHF
V: TRBV19
J: TRBJ1-5
size: .
D: TRBD1

DNA: TGTGCCAGCAGTTACCCACAGAACTCACCCCTCCACTTT
CDR3: CASSYPQNSPLHF
V: TRBV6-2/TRBV6-3
J: TRBJ1-6
size: few
D: .

DNA: TGTGCCAGCAGCTCGGACAGGGTGGGCACTGAAGCTTTCTTT
CDR3: CASSSDRVGTEAFF
V: TRBV5-6
J: TRBJ1-1
size: .
D: TRBD1

DNA: TGTGCCAGCAGCAGCGGAACTAACTATGGCTACACCTTC
CDR3: CASSSGTNYGYTF
V: TRBV21-1
J: TRBJ1-2
size: .
D: .

DNA: TGCGCCAGCAGGCCGACTATGAGCTCCTACGAGCAGTACTTC
CDR3: CASRPTMSSYEQYF
V: TRBV5-1
J: TRBJ2-7
size: .
D: .

DNA: TGCGCCAGCAGGCAGACAGGGGAGGTCACAGATACGCAGTATTTT
CDR3: CASRQTGEVTDTQYF
V: TRBV5-1
J: TRBJ2-3
size: .
D: TRBD1

DNA: TGTGCCAGCAGCGTAGGGACTGAGGATGGCTACACCTTC
CDR3: CASSVGTEDGYTF
V: TRBV9
J: TRBJ1-2
size: .
D: .

DNA: TGCGCCAGCAGCCAAGGGGGAATGGGGAGCTCCTACAATGAGCAGTTCTTC
CDR3: CASSQGGMGSSYNEQFF
V: TRBV4-1
J: TRBJ2-1
size: once
D: .

DNA: TGCGCCAGCAGCATCACAGGGGGCAGAGATGGCTACACCTTC
CDR3: CASSITGGRDGYTF
V: TRBV5-1
J: TRBJ1-2
size: once
D: TRBD1

DNA: TGTGCCTGTGGACCGAGGGCCAAAAACATTCAGTACTTC
CDR3: CACGPRAKNIQYF
V: TRBV30
J: TRBJ2-4
size: .
D: .

DNA: TGTGCCAGCAGTTTGCGGGGGGGCGACACCGGGGAGCTGTTTTTT
CDR3: CASSLRGGDTGELFF
V: TRBV6-6
J: TRBJ2-2
size: few
D: TRBD2

DNA: TGTGCCAGCAGCTTGGATCGGCAGGGCTTTAAGGGGCCCCAGCATTTT
CDR3: CASSLDRQGFKGPQHF
V: TRBV5-6
J: TRBJ1-5
size: .
D: .

DNA: TGCAGTGCTAGTGGAAAAGCGGCCAGCTCCTACAATGAGCAGTTCTTC
CDR3: CSASGKAASSYNEQFF
V: TRBV20-1
J: TRBJ2-1
size: once
D: .

DNA: TGTGCCAGCAGTCGACGGACAGAGGGCAATCAGCCCCAGCATTTT
CDR3: CASSRRTEGNQPQHF
V: TRBV6-5
J: TRBJ1-5
size: .
D: .

DNA: TGTGCCACCGCGGGACAGGTGAACACCGGGGAGCTGTTTTTT
CDR3: CATAGQVNTGELFF
V: TRBV7-8
J: TRBJ2-2
size: .
D: TRBD1

DNA: TGTGCCAGCAGCGGGGCGGGACTGGTCTATGGCTACACCTTC
CDR3: CASSGAGLVYGYTF
V: TRBV9
J: TRBJ1-2
size: .
D: .

DNA: TGCGCCAGCAGCCACCTCAGGACTAGCGGGGGGAGCGAGCAAGAGACCCAGTACTTC
CDR3: CASSHLRTSGGSEQETQYF
V: TRBV4-3
J: TRBJ2-5
size: .
D: TRBD2

DNA: TGTGCCAGCAGCGACCAGGGGGCGTACACTGAAGCTTTCTTT
CDR3: CASSDQGAYTEAFF
V: TRBV2
J: TRBJ1-1
size: .
D: TRBD1

DNA: TGCAGCGGACGTACCGGGACAGAGGGCTACACCTTC
CDR3: CSGRTGTEGYTF
V: TRBV29-1
J: TRBJ1-2
size: .
D: TRBD1

DNA: TGCGCCAGCAGCTTGGAGGTGGGGGCTGCCGGCTACACCTTC
CDR3: CASSLEVGAAGYTF
V: TRBV5-1
J: TRBJ1-2
size: .
D: .

DNA: TGCGCCAGCAGCTTGGTGTGGGGACAGGATAGCAGCCAGTACTTC
CDR3: CASSLVWGQDSSQYF
V: TRBV5-1
J: TRBJ2-5
size: .
D: TRBD1

DNA: TGTGCCTGGAGTGCCCAAAGTACTCCGGGCTATGGCTACACCTTC
CDR3: CAWSAQSTPGYGYTF
V: TRBV30
J: TRBJ1-2
size: once
D: .

DNA: TGCAGCGCTGGGACAGGGGCTTACACTGAAGCTTTCTTT
CDR3: CSAGTGAYTEAFF
V: TRBV29-1
J: TRBJ1-1
size: .
D: TRBD1

DNA: TGTGCCAGCAGTTACTCGCAGGGCTCCGGAAACACCATATATTTT
CDR3: CASSYSQGSGNTIYF
V: TRBV6-5
J: TRBJ1-3
size: .
D: .